The clone carrying this TCR beta chain was seen repeatedly, ten times or more. This record belongs to a study of metastatic and nonmetastatic thyroid tumors. Turning to the study itself: Repertoires of blood and of tissue (tumor or nodule) from malignant and benign thyroid patients were compared.

With MiXCR, TCRdb reprocessed the PCR reads. The sample yields 12,000 or so clones, roughly an eighth seen once. Thyroid surgery had not been preceded by any treatment in any patient. Trimming cost V 1 base and J 7 bases; bases outside gene matches: 8. Germline lookup yields CDR1 SGDLS and CDR2 YYNGEE. The CDR3 contains 18 residues. Sequences were obtained from blood. The receptor was isolated from a female donor with papillary thyroid cancer or a benign thyroid nodule (not recorded which). Some clones in this sample may be carry-over from other donors' samples. The J gene is TRBJ2-2, the V gene TRBV9, with 15 bases matching TRBD2. CDR3 bases: TGTGCCAGCAGCGTAAGCACCGGACTAGCGGGAGGGAACGGGGAGCTGTTTTTT. It is translated as CASSVSTGLAGGNGELFF.